What follows describes a single TCR beta chain. This clonotype was picked up many times. Which antigen it targets is not known. No qualities accompany the bases; no much larger clone lies one base away. This entry is derived from a study of CD8 T cells in ankylosing spondylitis (dated by TCRdb to 2017 to 2019). In the study overall: T cell receptor beta repertoires were profiled in healthy donors and ankylosing spondylitis patients so that disease-linked TCR variants could be found. In total, the full study cohort was made up of 85 to 140 healthy donors and 25 ankylosing spondylitis patients. Peripheral blood was sampled, and synovial fluid was additionally collected from ankylosing spondylitis patients. Findings and caveats that apply to the study as a whole: Some of the motif variants had been reported before in the synovial fluid and blood of reactive arthritis patients, a finding that suggests common disease-initiation mechanisms. The disease-linked clones showed a CD8+ phenotype and occurred at relatively low frequencies in peripheral blood. Significant enrichment of the disease-linked clones was reported in matched synovial fluid samples from ankylosing spondylitis patients. A TCR beta motif of several highly homologous amino acid variants appeared characteristic of blood from ankylosing spondylitis patients.

Instrument used: Illumina HiSeq 2500. TCR beta libraries were prepared by quantitative 5'-RACE with molecular barcodes. The original methods were these. To identify disease-linked TCR variants, a new computational method was used, one built on a probabilistic model of VDJ rearrangement. TCRdb cleaned the public reads at Q25 with fastp, built clones with MiXCR and kept in-frame beta chains. Every CDR3 protein is listed once, alongside the most common genes and DNA of its rows. TCRdb, rather than the study authors, made the V and J calls. The sample yields 250,000 to 300,000 distinct CDR3 sequences; 15% to 20% were counted once. The ten largest make up 7.5% to 9% of the sample. Inclusive of the bounding cysteine and phenylalanine, the CDR3 is 15 residues long. Left in the record is the CDR3 DNA by itself, 45 bases read in frame from the first base. Clipping removes 8 bases from V and 1 base from J, with 7 as the unmatched junction base count. Reading the germline V gene (reference sequence) gives CDR1 LGHDT and CDR2 YNNKEL.

This clonotype originated in a male donor with ankylosing spondylitis or in good health (not recorded which). Recombination connected TRBV3-1 to TRBJ2-2; 7 bases in the junction line up with TRBD1. Sequenced: blood, either unsorted or a sorted T cell fraction (not recorded which). Here is the DNA: TGTGCCAGCCGGCCCGGGACAGAGAACACCGGGGAGCTGTTTTTT. This codes for CASRPGTENTGELFF.